A single sample gave rise to the 32 T cell receptor beta chains below, sequenced in a study of T cells in Graves' hyperthyroidism and ophthalmopathy. The TCR beta CDR3 regions underwent amplification using RNA transcripts as the source. In the first-round RT-PCR of the TCR CDR3, the HTBI primer set was used. Via MiXCR, TCRdb re-called the multiplex PCR reads, giving one row per CDR3 protein. The sample yields 480,000 or so distinct CDR3 sequences, over 35% seen once. The specimen sequenced was peripheral blood or thyroid tissue (not recorded which). These receptors came from an adult woman with Graves' disease, either hyperthyroidism or ophthalmopathy (not recorded which).

In its sample, this clonotype was seen many times. The chain's CDR3 is CASLYRGEGEQYF. The CDR3 DNA follows: TGTGCCAGCCTATACAGGGGGGAAGGCGAGCAGTACTTC. V and J are TRBV6-6 and TRBJ2-7; 8 bases line up with TRBD1. This CDR3 has 13 residues. The germline V gene encodes CDR1 MNHNY and CDR2 SVGAGI (reference sequence). J gave up 6 bases and V 8 bases, and 9 bases lay outside the gene matches.

To note about this clonotype: A read error may account for a junction end that differs from germline. The rearrangement joins TRBV7-9 to TRBJ1-2; a weak D match, TRBD1 (5 bases). Germline loops: CDR1 SEHNR, CDR2 FQNEAQ (reference sequence). The CDR3 spans 13 residues. The CDR3 DNA is TGCGCCAGCAGCCCGGACACCTCCTATGGCTACACCTTC. Residues: CASSPDTSYGYTF.

The chain combines TRBV7-9 with TRBJ1-2; D gene unclear. The germline V gene encodes CDR1 SEHNR and CDR2 FQNEAQ (reference sequence). Trimming stripped 1 base from V and 6 bases from J, with 9 bases between. The CDR3 sequence is 13 residues long. CDR3 sequence: CASSLGAANGYTF. CDR3 nucleotide sequence: TGTGCCAGCAGCTTAGGGGCAGCTAATGGCTACACCTTC.

This clonotype was seen a handful of times. V is TRBV7-2 and J is TRBJ2-5; D perhaps matches TRBD2 (5 bases). Between the trimmed V and J ends, which lost 2 bases and 4 bases, there was a span of 11 bases. CDR1 SGHTA and CDR2 FQGNSA come from the germline V gene. The CDR3 has 14 amino acids. CDR3 in amino acids: CASSLMGSGETQYF. For the CDR3, the DNA is TGTGCCAGCAGCTTAATGGGGAGTGGAGAGACCCAGTACTTC.

This chain links TRBV20-1 with TRBJ2-5; 7 bases agree with TRBD1. The CDR3 sequence is 16 residues long. J gave up 2 bases and V 5 bases, and 14 bases lay outside the gene matches. CDR1 DFQATT and CDR2 SNEGSKA come from the germline V gene (reference sequence). The CDR3 is CSAYTRDRGLQETQYF. CDR3 DNA sequence: TGCAGTGCTTATACCCGGGACAGAGGTTTACAAGAGACCCAGTACTTC.

This chain uses TRBV7-8 with TRBJ1-2, with TRBD1 matching over 7 bases. Unmatched junction bases numbered 11, after V lost 5 bases and J lost 5 bases. The CDR3 is 15 residues long. Germline values: CDR1 SGHVS, CDR2 FQNEAQ. DNA for the CDR3: TGTGCCAGCAGCCGCCAGCCGGACAGGAGATATGGCTACACCTTC. It yields the protein CASSRQPDRRYGYTF.

This clonotype showed up just a few times. This chain joins TRBV25-1 and TRBJ1-1; no clear D gene. This CDR3 has 14 residues. V was clipped by 5 bases and J by 2 bases, with 12 bases between them. Germline V gene data show CDR1 as MGHDK and CDR2 as SYGVNS. CDR3 region: CASSIGSANTEAFF. CDR3 nucleotide sequence: TGTGCCAGCAGTATAGGGAGCGCTAACACTGAAGCTTTCTTT.

This clonotype has more than one count but fewer than ten. The chain has TRBV30 and TRBJ2-5, with 7 nucleotides matching TRBD2. Germline V gene sequence: CDR1 GTSNPN, CDR2 SVGIG (reference sequence). The CDR3 has 13 amino acids. J gave up 4 bases and V 1 base, and 3 bases lay outside the gene matches. In nucleotides, the CDR3 is TGTGCCTGGAGTGCGACTAGCTTAGAGACCCAGTACTTC. As protein: CAWSATSLETQYF.

V usage is TRBV7-9 and J usage is TRBJ1-2, with D perhaps matching TRBD1 (6 bases). Germline V lookup: CDR1 SEHNR, CDR2 FQNEAQ (reference sequence). The CDR3 loop spans 17 amino acids. Between the trimmed V and J ends, which lost 5 bases and 0 bases, there was a span of 19 bases. Here the CDR3 reads CASSHRDTSRANYGYTF. The CDR3 bases are TGTGCCAGCAGCCACCGGGACACTAGCCGCGCTAACTATGGCTACACCTTC.

Only a few counts were recorded for this clonotype. The chain has TRBV7-2 and TRBJ1-3; 12 bases agree with TRBD1. V was pared by 1 base and J by 0 bases, with 7 bases of the junction left unmatched. Germline V gene lookup returns CDR1 SGHTA and CDR2 FQGNSA. This CDR3 is built from 19 residues. The CDR3 here is CASSLDRDRGLSSGNTIYF. Written as DNA, the CDR3 is TGTGCCAGCAGCTTAGACCGGGACAGGGGGCTTTCCTCTGGAAACACCATATATTTT.

The chain recombines TRBV9 with TRBJ2-7, with D possibly being TRBD1 (5 bases). In germline, CDR1 is SGDLS, CDR2 YYNGEE. This CDR3 spans 13 amino acids. With 0 bases removed from V and 3 bases from J, the gap between germline ends came to 7 bases. CDR3 in DNA: TGTGCCAGCAGCGTAGGACAGTACTACGAGCAGTACTTC. Residues: CASSVGQYYEQYF.

A remark on this clonotype: At one end the junction does not follow the germline gene, possibly because of a read error. The rearrangement links TRBV2 to TRBJ2-7; TRBD1 agrees at 7 bases. The CDR3 loop spans 15 amino acids. Germline lookup yields CDR1 SNHLY and CDR2 FYNNEI. CDR3 sequence (DNA): TGTGTCAGCAGCAACAGGGGACCCCGACCCTACGAGCAGTACTTC. Amino acids: CVSSNRGPRPYEQYF.

There are many counts of this clonotype. This chain uses TRBV20-1 with TRBJ1-1, with TRBD1 as a possible D gene (5 bases). CDR3 size: 15 residues. The germline V and J ends were trimmed by 3 bases and 1 base, with 15 bases remaining between them. CDR1 is DFQATT, CDR2 SNEGSKA, per germline (reference sequence). This chain's CDR3 is CSASKAGTGNTEAFF. CDR3 coding DNA: TGCAGTGCTAGTAAGGCCGGGACGGGGAACACTGAAGCTTTCTTT.

The chain joins TRBV29-1 to TRBJ1-1; D possibly corresponds to TRBD1 (6 bases). In germline, CDR1 is SQVTM, CDR2 ANQGSEA. The CDR3 length is 15 residues. V dropped 6 bases and J dropped 2 bases, with 19 bases sitting between them. The CDR3 nucleotides are TGCAGCGTCAGTCTGAGACAGGCCGTTAACACTGAAGCTTTCTTT. Its protein product is CSVSLRQAVNTEAFF.

This clonotype has only a few counts. The rearrangement uses TRBV29-1 and TRBJ1-1; 7 bases align to TRBD1. The junction had 7 bases not matched to a gene; V was cut back by 6 bases and J by 0 bases. Germline V gene sequence: CDR1 SQVTM, CDR2 ANQGSEA. The length of the CDR3 is 14 residues. The CDR3 protein is CSVAWTGLNTEAFF. The CDR3 coding sequence is TGCAGCGTGGCCTGGACAGGACTGAACACTGAAGCTTTCTTT.

This chain's CDR3 is CASSRPSTGDTEAFF. CDR3 DNA: TGTGCCAGCAGCCGACCCTCAACAGGGGACACTGAAGCTTTCTTT. The chain carries TRBV7-2 and TRBJ1-1; 7 nucleotides match TRBD1. The CDR3 has 15 amino acids. Germline CDR1 and CDR2: SGHTA and FQGNSA. Trimming at V came to 5 bases and at J to 3 bases, leaving 9 bases not matched to a gene.

The chain links TRBV7-6 to TRBJ2-7; D possibly uses TRBD1 or TRBD2 (5 bases each). V lost 5 bases and J lost 1, with 18 bases in between. The length of the CDR3 is 16 residues. CDR1 SGHVS and CDR2 FNYEAQ come from the germline V gene. CDR3 nucleotides: TGTGCCAGCAGCGCAAAGGGGACGCACCAATCCTACGAGCAGTACTTC. It specifies CASSAKGTHQSYEQYF.

A single count supports this clonotype. The genes are TRBV5-1 and TRBJ2-5, with 7 bases identical to TRBD2. V lost 2 bases and J lost 5; bases outside the gene matches: 9. This CDR3 contains 15 residues. In germline, CDR1 is SGHRS, CDR2 YFSETQ. The CDR3 sequence: CASSFAGPGGETQYF. DNA of the CDR3: TGCGCCAGCAGCTTTGCGGGACCCGGGGGGGAGACCCAGTACTTC.

The chain links TRBV5-1 to TRBJ2-7; a weak D match, TRBD1 (6 bases). CDR1 is SGHRS, CDR2 YFSETQ, per germline. This CDR3 region has 14 residues. V gave up 4 bases and J gave up 2 bases, with 13 bases separating them. The CDR3 is CASSPWTAPYEQYF. Here the CDR3 DNA reads TGCGCCAGCAGCCCTTGGACAGCGCCCTACGAGCAGTACTTC.

The CDR3 nucleotides read TGCGCCGGGAAAGGGACACCGAACACCGGGGAGCTGTTTTTT. Translated, it gives CAGKGTPNTGELFF. The chain combines TRBV5-1 with TRBJ2-2; D is perhaps TRBD1 (6 bases). Trimming took off 10 bases at V and 0 bases at J, with 13 bases between the two ends. The length of the CDR3 is 14 residues. Germline loops: CDR1 SGHRS, CDR2 YFSETQ.

As to this clonotype: Given a much more abundant clone one base away, this may be a read error. The chain links TRBV4-1 to TRBJ1-2; possible D gene TRBD1, 6 bases. This CDR3 has 15 amino acids. CDR1 is MGHRA, CDR2 YSYEKL, per germline. Deletions cut 1 base from V and 5 bases from J, with 14 bases between. The CDR3 spells CASSQGFRGAYGYTF. The CDR3 coding sequence is TGCGCCAGCAGCCAAGGGTTTCGGGGGGCGTATGGCTACACCTTC.

This chain joins TRBV5-4 and TRBJ2-2, with 8 bases aligning to TRBD2. Per germline, CDR1 SGHNT and CDR2 YYREEE (reference sequence). The V segment lost 5 bases and the J segment 4 bases; nucleotides outside the gene matches: 7. The CDR3 is 15 amino acids. The CDR3 region has the DNA TGTGCCAGCAGACTAGCGGCCCCGGGCACCGGGGAGCTGTTTTTT. Protein: CASRLAAPGTGELFF.

V usage is TRBV12-3 or TRBV12-4 and J usage is TRBJ2-5; the D gene could be TRBD1 or TRBD2 (5 bases each). The length of the CDR3 is 15 residues. Trimming cost V 11 bases and J 0 bases, with 19 bases left between them. CDR3 sequence: CAVSRLRGNQETQYF. The CDR3 bases are TGTGCCGTCTCACGTCTCCGGGGCAACCAAGAGACCCAGTACTTC.

The rearrangement uses TRBV20-1 and TRBJ2-7; TRBD2 matches at 10 bases. Trimming cost V 3 bases and J 4 bases; bases outside gene matches: 9. CDR1 DFQATT and CDR2 SNEGSKA come from the germline V gene (reference sequence). There are 15 residues in the CDR3. The CDR3 region has the DNA TGCAGTGCTAGTAATCTGGGACTAGCGAGTTACGAGCAGTACTTC. Translated: CSASNLGLASYEQYF.

This clonotype has more than one count but fewer than ten. The chain recombines TRBV5-5 with TRBJ2-7; possibly TRBD1 or TRBD2 for D (5 bases each). The V end lost 0 bases, the J end lost 9 bases, and 16 bases lay between the germline ends. CDR1 is SGHKS, CDR2 YYEKEE, per germline (reference sequence). CDR3 size: 14 residues. The DNA for the CDR3 is TGTGCCAGCAGCTTGGTGCGTAACGGGGCCAGGCAGTACTTC. Residues: CASSLVRNGARQYF.

This clonotype was found a few times. J is TRBJ1-1 and V is TRBV6-2 or TRBV6-3; the D gene is possibly TRBD1 (6 bases). Trimming took off 5 bases at V and 5 bases at J, with 18 bases between the two ends. The CDR3 consists of 15 residues. Germline CDR1 MNHEY, CDR2 SVGEGT. CDR3 in amino acids: CASSVPTGSGTEAFF. In DNA, the CDR3 is TGTGCCAGCAGTGTACCCACAGGGTCGGGGACTGAAGCTTTCTTT.

This clonotype has ten or more counts. The rearrangement joins TRBV11-3 to TRBJ2-2; TRBD1 matches at 7 bases. CDR1 is SGHNT and CDR2 is YENEEA in the germline V gene. This CDR3 has 16 residues. V shed 4 bases and J 3 bases; nucleotides not matched to a gene: 8. The CDR3 DNA is TGTGCCAGCAGCTCGAGGGCCCAGGGGGACACCGGGGAGCTGTTTTTT. Its protein is CASSSRAQGDTGELFF.

The chain couples TRBV2 to TRBJ1-6, with 9 bases matching TRBD1. V shed 11 bases, J shed 8 bases, and the junction held 7 bases outside the gene matches. CDR1 and CDR2 from the germline V gene are SNHLY and FYNNEI. The CDR3 runs 13 residues. CDR3 sequence: CAGHRDRDSPLHF. The CDR3 bases are TGTGCCGGACACCGGGACAGGGATTCACCCCTCCACTTT.

V is TRBV7-9 and J is TRBJ2-7; 9 bases are shared with TRBD1. The last part of the DNA fits TRBJ2-5 better; the J call may be wrong. This CDR3 spans 14 amino acids. The germline CDR1 and CDR2 sequences are SEHNR and FQNEAQ (reference sequence). The CDR3 DNA is TGTGCCAGCAGCCACAACAGGGGGCCGGAGACCCAGTACTTC. This gives the protein CASSHNRGPETQYF.

To note about this clonotype: The junction departs from germline at one end; a sequencing error may be responsible. The chain recombines TRBV15 with TRBJ1-1, with 10 bases that match TRBD1. Germline lookup yields CDR1 LNHNV and CDR2 YYDKDF (reference sequence). The CDR3 is 15 residues long. CDR3 DNA: TGTGCCACCGGCAGTGGGGGACAGGGGTACACTGAAGCTTTCTTT. Its translation is CATGSGGQGYTEAFF.

The chain is built from TRBV25-1 and TRBJ2-5; TRBD2 agrees at 8 bases. The CDR3 spans 14 residues. The V gene's germline CDR1 is MGHDK and CDR2 SYGVNS. Trimming took 4 bases from V and 5 from J; bases not matched to a gene: 6. Written as DNA, the CDR3 is TGTGCCAGCAGTGGGCTAGCGGGCCCGGAGACCCAGTACTTC. Amino acids: CASSGLAGPETQYF.

The V and J genes are TRBV6-1 and TRBJ2-3; D gene uncertain. The germline V gene has CDR1 MNHNS and CDR2 SASEGT. The CDR3 runs 11 residues. The V and J ends lost 6 bases and 6 bases respectively, with 7 bases between them. CDR3 sequence (DNA): TGTGCCAGCAGCCCCAGGGATACGCAGTATTTT. It translates to CASSPRDTQYF.